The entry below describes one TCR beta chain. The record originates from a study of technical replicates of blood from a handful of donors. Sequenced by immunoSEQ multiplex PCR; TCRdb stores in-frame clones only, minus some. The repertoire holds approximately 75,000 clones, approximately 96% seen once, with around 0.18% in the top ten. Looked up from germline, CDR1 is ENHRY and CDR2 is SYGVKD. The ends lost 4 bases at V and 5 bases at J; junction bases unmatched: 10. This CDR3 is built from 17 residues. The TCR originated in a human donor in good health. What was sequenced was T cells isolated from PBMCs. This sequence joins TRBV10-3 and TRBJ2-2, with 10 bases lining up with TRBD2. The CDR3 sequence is CAISVKAGGTETGELFF. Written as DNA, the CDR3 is TGTGCCATCAGTGTCAAAGCGGGAGGGACAGAGACCGGGGAGCTGTTTTTT.